This entry is about one T cell receptor (beta chain). The data are from a study of multiple sclerosis patients with progressive multifocal leukoencephalopathy. This sample's time point: time of PML onset. J lost 7 bases, V lost 0 bases, and 2 bases had no gene match. The CDR3 is 15 residues long. Germline CDR1 and CDR2: MNHEY and SVGAGI. This was a survey-level run. Sequencing was performed with immunoSEQ multiplex PCR; in TCRdb, only in-frame clones are kept and a portion is missing. The profile covers more than 30,000 clones, with roughly 87% appearing a single time and under 6% taken by the ten largest.

The source was PBMCs, collected from a patient treated with natalizumab. The chain has TRBV6-5 and TRBJ1-5; 11 nucleotides align to TRBD1. This TCR derives from a woman in her thirties or forties with progressive multifocal leukoencephalopathy. CDR3 coding DNA: TGTGCCAGCAGTTACTCACGGACAGGGGGCCAGCCCCAGCATTTT. Its translation: CASSYSRTGGQPQHF.